These 18 T cell receptor beta chains were sequenced from one sample in a study. TCRdb passed the RT-PCR reads through MiXCR, listing each CDR3 protein once. This table has almost 700,000 distinct CDR3 sequences, 13% to 15% appearing once. The sequencing sample was made of memory CD4+ T cells from blood. The receptors come from a female donor in good health, serving as a healthy control.

This clonotype has only a few counts. The chain has TRBV11-2 and TRBJ2-1, with 10 bases matching TRBD2. After removal of 0 bases from V and 9 bases from J, the junction contained 8 bases not matched to a gene. The CDR3 is 16 amino acids. The germline V gene encodes CDR1 SGHAT and CDR2 FQNNGV. In DNA form, the CDR3 reads TGTGCCAGCAGCTTAGATGGAGCGGGAGGGCTGGGTGAGCAGTTCTTC. It codes for CASSLDGAGGLGEQFF.

This clonotype showed up many times. The genes are TRBV5-1 and TRBJ2-7; a possible D gene is TRBD2 (5 bases). Trimming cost V 4 bases and J 3 bases, with 23 bases left between them. Germline V gene lookup returns CDR1 SGHRS and CDR2 YFSETQ. This CDR3 is 17 amino acids long. This CDR3 reads CASSPVGVASNGYEQYF. The CDR3 coding sequence is TGCGCCAGCAGCCCGGTGGGCGTAGCGTCAAATGGCTACGAGCAGTACTTC. Full variable domain (remainder filled in from reference TRBV5-1 and TRBJ2-7): KAGVTQTPRYLIKTRGQQVTLSCSPISGHRSVSWYQQTPGQGLQFLFEYFSETQRNKGNFPGRFSGRQFSNSRSEMNVSTLELGDSALYLCASSPVGVASNGYEQYFGPGTRLTVT.

About this clonotype: A read error may explain this, as a much larger clone is one base away. The chain recombines TRBV20-1 with TRBJ1-1; D is uncertain. The CDR3 is made up of 12 amino acids. Germline V gives CDR1 DFQATT, CDR2 SNEGSKA (reference sequence). The CDR3 DNA is TGCAGTGCTAGTATACAGAACACTAAAGCTTTCTTT. It translates to CSASIQNTKAFF.

This clonotype has more than one count but fewer than ten. This chain joins TRBV6-5 and TRBJ2-1; unclear D gene. Trimming left V 2 bases short and J 2 bases short, with 4 bases between. The germline V gene encodes CDR1 MNHEY and CDR2 SVGAGI. CDR3 length: 13 residues. CDR3 sequence: CASSYRAYNEQFF. CDR3 in DNA: TGTGCCAGCAGTTACCGGGCCTACAATGAGCAGTTCTTC.

This clonotype has a handful of counts. The V call is TRBV28, the J call TRBJ2-5; no clear D. CDR1 is MDHEN, CDR2 SYDVKM, per germline. With 2 bases removed from V and 7 bases from J, the gap between germline ends came to 11 bases. The CDR3 is made up of 13 amino acids. CDR3 in amino acids: CASSLGQAPTQYF. In nucleotides, the CDR3 is TGTGCCAGCAGTTTAGGGCAGGCCCCGACCCAGTACTTC.

This clonotype was seen repeatedly, ten times or more. A junction boundary mismatches the germline segment, possibly from a read error. The rearrangement uses TRBV5-1 and TRBJ2-5, with 8 bases identical to TRBD1. The CDR3 totals 14 residues. Germline V gene data show CDR1 as SGHRS and CDR2 as YFSETQ. CDR3 DNA sequence: TGTGCCAGCAGCCCAGGACAGGGAGGCGAGACCCAGTACTTC. It specifies CASSPGQGGETQYF.

The chain joins TRBV6-6 to TRBJ1-3, with a weak D call TRBD1 (5 bases). The CDR3 sequence is 15 residues long. The V gene lost 2 bases and the J gene lost 2 bases, with 10 bases spanning the gap. The V gene's germline CDR1 is MNHNY and CDR2 SVGAGI (reference sequence). The CDR3 region is CASSYGSGPGNTIYF. As DNA, the CDR3 is TGTGCCAGCAGTTACGGGTCAGGGCCTGGAAACACCATATATTTT.

Ten or more counts support this clonotype. The gene calls are TRBV12-3 or TRBV12-4 and TRBJ1-4; weak D call: TRBD1 (5 bases). The CDR3 loop spans 13 amino acids. Trimming pared 4 bases from V and 7 bases from J, leaving 10 bases between. As DNA, the CDR3 is TGTGCCAGCAGTTACCAGGGAGGTGAAAAACTGTTTTTT. Amino acid sequence: CASSYQGGEKLFF.

This chain links TRBV10-3 with TRBJ2-7; TRBD1 aligns across 8 bases. The germline CDR1 and CDR2 sequences are ENHRY and SYGVKD. The CDR3 consists of 14 residues. V lost 8 bases to trimming and J lost 6 bases; unmatched junction nucleotides: 12. CDR3 protein: CAIGLQGATLEQYF. Here the CDR3 DNA reads TGTGCCATCGGCCTTCAGGGGGCTACCCTCGAGCAGTACTTC.

The rearrangement links TRBV20-1 to TRBJ2-3, with 12 bases lining up with TRBD2. Trimming cost V 6 bases and J 3 bases; bases outside gene matches: 7. From germline, CDR1 is DFQATT and CDR2 SNEGSKA (reference sequence). The length of the CDR3 is 15 residues. CDR3 DNA sequence: TGCAGTGCCACGAGGACTAGCGGGGCGACAGATACGCAGTATTTT. Protein: CSATRTSGATDTQYF.

This clonotype occurred many times. The V and J genes are TRBV15 and TRBJ1-5; D gene uncertain. The germline CDR1 and CDR2 sequences are LNHNV and YYDKDF (reference sequence). Trimming removed 2 bases at V and 3 bases at J, with 11 bases between. The CDR3 contains 15 residues. The CDR3 sequence: CATSRKRDNNQPQHF. CDR3 DNA sequence: TGTGCCACCAGCAGAAAAAGGGATAACAATCAGCCCCAGCATTTT. The whole variable domain, remainder taken from reference TRBV15 and TRBJ1-5, is DAMVIQNPRYQVTQFGKPVTLSCSQTLNHNVMYWYQQKSSQAPKLLFHYYDKDFNNEADTPDNFQSRRPNTSFCFLDIRSPGLGDTAMYLCATSRKRDNNQPQHFGDGTRLSIL.

J is TRBJ1-6 and V is TRBV12-3 or TRBV12-4; the D gene is possibly TRBD1 (5 bases). Trimming took 3 bases from V and 6 from J, leaving 12 bases between them. This CDR3 spans 15 amino acids. The CDR3 DNA reads TGTGCCAGCAGTTTCGACCGGGACGGTAATTCACCCCTCCACTTT. Residues: CASSFDRDGNSPLHF.

The chain has TRBV28 and TRBJ1-2; 7 bases fit TRBD1. CDR1 and CDR2 (germline): MDHEN, SYDVKM. The trim removed 6 bases at V and 6 bases at J, leaving 7 bases unmatched. This CDR3 contains 13 residues. As DNA, the CDR3 is TGTGCCAGCAGGTCGACAGGGCGTAATGGCTACACCTTC. Protein sequence: CASRSTGRNGYTF.

This clonotype occurred a few times. The chain is built from TRBV11-1 and TRBJ2-5; D remains ambiguous. Germline values: CDR1 SGHAT, CDR2 FQDESV (reference sequence). The CDR3 is made up of 14 amino acids. V lost 3 bases to trimming and J lost 0 bases, with 8 bases between them. The CDR3 DNA follows: TGTGCCAGCAGCTTTCACCAGCACCAAGAGACCCAGTACTTC. This codes for CASSFHQHQETQYF. Full variable domain (missing parts from reference TRBV11-1 and TRBJ2-5): EAEVAQSPRYKITEKSQAVAFWCDPISGHATLYWYRQILGQGPELLVQFQDESVVDDSQLPKDRFSAERLKGVDSTLKIQPAELGDSAMYLCASSFHQHQETQYFGPGTRLLVL.

The table lists this clonotype with many counts. The chain is built from TRBV7-8 and TRBJ2-5; 9 bases match TRBD1. After removal of 5 bases from V and 1 base from J, the junction contained 8 bases not matched to a gene. Germline lookup yields CDR1 SGHVS and CDR2 FQNEAQ. This CDR3 is 16 amino acids long. The CDR3 here is CASSPQGALTQETQYF. In DNA, the CDR3 is TGTGCCAGCAGCCCACAGGGGGCCTTGACCCAAGAGACCCAGTACTTC.

The gene calls are TRBV12-3 or TRBV12-4 and TRBJ2-3; D unresolved. Trimming removed 1 base from V and 6 bases from J, with 8 bases in between. CDR3 length: 13 residues. The CDR3 region is CASSLGGWDTQYF. In DNA form, the CDR3 reads TGTGCCAGCAGTTTAGGGGGATGGGATACGCAGTATTTT.

This chain joins TRBV11-2 and TRBJ1-2; the match to TRBD1 covers 7 bases. The CDR3 consists of 13 residues. The germline V gene has CDR1 SGHAT and CDR2 FQNNGV. The junction had 7 bases not matched to a gene; V was cut back by 4 bases and J by 8 bases. In nucleotides, the CDR3 is TGTGCCAGCAGCTCGACAGGGCTCATGGGCTACACCTTC. It translates to CASSSTGLMGYTF.

The table lists this clonotype with a few counts. The CDR3 coding sequence is TGTGCCAGCAGCATAACGGGACAGGGTGCCGGGGAGCTGTTTTTT. It is translated as CASSITGQGAGELFF. The V and J genes are TRBV9 and TRBJ2-2, with TRBD1 matching 9 bases. The V and J ends lost 4 bases and 6 bases, in that order; junction bases with no gene match: 7. Germline V CDR1 and CDR2: SGDLS, YYNGEE. The CDR3 has 15 residues.